This T cell receptor (beta chain) came from a study of blood T cell repertoires in COVID-19. Turning to the study itself: Whether acute or convalescent, the COVID-19 samples came from the United States, Italy and Spain. Sources were T cells, B-cell-depleted T cells, or PBMCs; the material itself was cDNA or gDNA.

This CDR3 region has 14 residues. CDR1 MNHNY and CDR2 SVGAGI come from the germline V gene (reference sequence). The V and J ends lost 0 bases and 4 bases respectively, with 10 bases between them. In the original workflow: Using reference gene primer amplification, nucleated cell counts were estimated. TCRdb's copy holds only in-frame clones and misses some; the assay was immunoSEQ multiplex PCR. V, J and clone size derive from that table, while D and trimming were established from the DNA sequence. The sample yields about 46,000 clones, 85% seen once. This receptor was taken from a man aged 55 to 70 with acute or convalescent COVID-19. The chain employs TRBV6-6 and TRBJ2-7, with D possibly matching TRBD1 (6 bases). The sample consisted of peripheral blood. The CDR3 nucleotides are TGTGCCAGCAGTTACTCAGGCAGGGGATACGAGCAGTACTTC. Translating gives CASSYSGRGYEQYF.